The T cell receptor beta chain under discussion was sequenced for a study of shared clonotypes between healthy human individuals. Germline CDR1 and CDR2: LNHNV and YYDKDF (reference sequence). This CDR3 has 11 residues. Deletions cut 3 bases from V and 13 bases from J, with 9 bases between. Method: immunoSEQ multiplex PCR; TCRdb's copy keeps in-frame clones and lacks some. The sample gives about 2 million clones, roughly 95% of which show up once; around 1.1% is in the top ten. The naive CD8 population came from CD45RO-negative cells selected for CCR7, without terminally differentiated effector memory CD45RA+ cells.

This sequence joins TRBV15 and TRBJ1-4; no clear D gene. Sequenced: naive CD8+ T cells sorted from blood. The TCR sequence derives from a man aged 18 to 29 in good health. CDR3 DNA sequence: TGTGCCACCAGCAGCCTCGGGGTACTGTTTTTT. It is translated as CATSSLGVLFF.